A selection of T cell receptor beta chains follows, all from one sample in a study of post-analysis software for immune sequencing data. TCRdb re-called the PCR reads with MiXCR, one entry per CDR3 protein. Altogether a few hundred thousand distinct CDR3 sequences are present, approximately 38% being singletons, with the ten largest covering about an eighth. The sample consisted of blood. These receptor sequences come from a girl aged 5-17 years with multiple sclerosis. The CDR3 runs from the conserved cysteine through the conserved F or W. The D gene is left open where the match is weak. Clone size appears in some rows only: once, few, many, or a class for an expanded clone.

many,-,TRBV10-2,11,TRBJ2-1,TGCGCCAGCGAGGACTACAATGAGCAGTTCTTC,CASEDYNEQFF
-,-,TRBV7-2,13,TRBJ2-5,TGTGCCAGCACCCCCAGGTTACAAGAGACCCAGTACTTC,CASTPRLQETQYF
-,TRBD1,TRBV12-3/TRBV12-4,16,TRBJ2-7,TGTGCCAGCAGCCCCCCAAGGACAGGGGGACCCTACGAGCAGTACTTC,CASSPPRTGGPYEQYF
-,TRBD2,TRBV6-1,16,TRBJ2-1,TGTGCCAGCTCCGGAAACCCACTAGCGGACTACAATGAGCAGTTCTTC,CASSGNPLADYNEQFF
many,-,TRBV3-1,12,TRBJ2-7,TGTGCCAGCAGCCGGTCTCCCTACGAGCAGTACTTC,CASSRSPYEQYF
-,-,TRBV6-6,14,TRBJ1-2,TGTGCCAGCAGTTACTATACAGGGCCCCGGGGCTACACCTTC,CASSYYTGPRGYTF
few,-,TRBV6-5,15,TRBJ2-7,TGTGCCAGCAGTCAAACAGTGGAATCCCCTTCCGAGCAGTACTTC,CASSQTVESPSEQYF
many,-,TRBV10-3,15,TRBJ2-5,TGTGCCATCAGTGAAAACCCAGGGGACCAAGAGACCCAGTACTTC,CAISENPGDQETQYF
-,-,TRBV6-1,12,TRBJ2-7,TGTGCCAGCAGTAAACACCCCTACGAGCAGTACTTC,CASSKHPYEQYF
-,-,TRBV4-1,14,TRBJ1-2,TGCGCCAGCAGCCCGGAACACGGGGTTTATGGCTACACCTTC,CASSPEHGVYGYTF
few,-,TRBV12-3/TRBV12-4,14,TRBJ2-1,TGTGCCAGCAGTTTGGAGGGTGAGGGGACAGAGCAGTTCTTC,CASSLEGEGTEQFF
few,TRBD1,TRBV20-1,14,TRBJ1-1,TGCAGTGCTAGAAAGGGGGCGCCGAACACTGAAGCTTTCTTT,CSARKGAPNTEAFF
few,-,TRBV6-5,14,TRBJ1-2,TGTGCCAGCAGTTACGCGACTCAGGGGTATGGCTACACCTTC,CASSYATQGYGYTF
-,TRBD1,TRBV12-3/TRBV12-4,16,TRBJ1-1,TGTGCCAGCAGGTCTCGACAGGGGGCGGATAGCACTGAAGCTTTCTTT,CASRSRQGADSTEAFF
-,-,TRBV10-3,12,TRBJ2-7,TGTGCCGCCAAGGACGGATACTACGAGCAGTACTTC,CAAKDGYYEQYF
few,-,TRBV2,12,TRBJ1-1,TGTGCCAGCACCCCGGAGGCTGCTGAAGCTTTCTTT,CASTPEAAEAFF
-,-,TRBV14,14,TRBJ1-6,TGTGCCAGCAAGAATGAGATAAGGGGATCACCCCTCCACTTT,CASKNEIRGSPLHF
-,-,TRBV5-1,14,TRBJ2-1,TGCGCCAGCAATCGGCAGGGGGGATACAATGAGCAGTTCTTC,CASNRQGGYNEQFF
-,TRBD1,TRBV20-1,14,TRBJ1-4,TGCAGTGCTGGTGGACAGGAAGGTACTGAAAAACTGTTTTTT,CSAGGQEGTEKLFF